The next 31 T cell receptor beta chains were all read from a single sample in a study of T cell responses to AZD1222 COVID-19 vaccine. Method: immunoSEQ multiplex PCR; TCRdb's copy keeps in-frame clones and lacks some. The table lists around 190,000 clones, about nine tenths of them singletons, with 1.5% to 2% in the top ten. The sample was peripheral blood, taken 28 days after the second AZD1222 dose. These TCRs come from an adult who received the AZD1222 COVID-19 vaccine.

The count of this clone is one. The rearrangement links TRBV2 to TRBJ2-7, with 9 bases aligning to TRBD1. This CDR3 has 15 amino acids. Germline values: CDR1 SNHLY, CDR2 FYNNEI. V lost 5 bases and J lost 6; bases outside the gene matches: 11. CDR3 amino acids: CASSYAQGALREQYF. For the CDR3, the DNA is TGTGCCAGCAGTTACGCACAGGGGGCTCTCCGCGAGCAGTACTTC.

This chain joins TRBV5-6 and TRBJ1-6, with 9 bases lining up with TRBD1. This CDR3 comprises 14 residues. Trimming at V came to 4 bases and at J to 10 bases, leaving 6 bases not matched to a gene. Germline V gene lookup returns CDR1 SGHDT and CDR2 YYEEEE. CDR3 in amino acids: CASSAGTGLSPLHF. The CDR3, as DNA: TGTGCCAGCAGCGCCGGGACAGGGCTATCACCCCTCCACTTT.

The gene calls are TRBV18 and TRBJ2-3; 7 nucleotides line up with TRBD1. V was clipped by 7 bases and J by 2 bases; unmatched bases: 12. The germline gives CDR1 KGHSH, CDR2 LQKENI. This CDR3 contains 16 residues. CDR3 DNA: TGTGCCAGCTTCCGGGACAGCGTGTTCGACACAGATACGCAGTATTTT. Translating it yields CASFRDSVFDTDTQYF.

The chain has TRBV3-1 (or the pseudogene TRBV3-2) and TRBJ2-2; TRBD2 aligns across 7 bases. The CDR3 is 15 amino acids. V trimming: 6 bases; J trimming: 4 bases; junction bases outside the gene matches: 8. The V gene's germline CDR1 is LGHDT and CDR2 YNNKEL (reference sequence). The CDR3 DNA sequence: TGTGCCAGCAGAGAACGGGACTACCCCACCGGGGAGCTGTTTTTT. It translates to CASRERDYPTGELFF.

The CDR3 DNA reads TGTGCCAGCAGCCTAGGGCCCAGGGAACATGAAAAACTGTTTTTT. This translates into CASSLGPREHEKLFF. This chain connects TRBV7-2 to TRBJ1-4; D might be TRBD1 (5 bases). V dropped 5 bases and J dropped 6 bases, with 16 bases sitting between them. Germline-derived CDR1 and CDR2 are SGHTA and FQGNSA. CDR3 length equals 15 residues.

This chain connects TRBV24-1 to TRBJ1-5, with TRBD1 matching over 12 bases. The CDR3 has 18 residues. Germline assignment: CDR1 KGHDR and CDR2 SFDVKD. The V segment lost 3 bases and the J segment 5 bases; nucleotides outside the gene matches: 10. The chain's CDR3 is CATSDPGTGGIGDQPQHF. Written as DNA, the CDR3 is TGTGCCACCAGTGATCCAGGGACAGGGGGCATAGGAGATCAGCCCCAGCATTTT.

The V and J genes are TRBV25-1 and TRBJ2-3; D might be TRBD1 (6 bases). V lost 3 bases and J 4 bases, leaving 11 bases between the germline ends. The CDR3 consists of 14 residues. Per germline, CDR1 MGHDK and CDR2 SYGVNS. The CDR3 DNA reads as TGTGCCAGCAGTGATAGCAGGGGCCCAGATACGCAGTATTTT. This translates into CASSDSRGPDTQYF.

This clone was seen a single time. This chain links TRBV19 with TRBJ1-2, with a possible D match to TRBD1 (5 bases). Germline lookup yields CDR1 LNHDA and CDR2 SQIVND (reference sequence). V lost 6 bases and J 2 bases, leaving 16 bases between the germline ends. The CDR3 covers 15 residues. Here the CDR3 DNA reads TGTGCCAGTAGAGATCTCCTGGGACTCAACTATGGCTACACCTTC. This gives the protein CASRDLLGLNYGYTF. The full variable domain, with the rest looked up from reference TRBV19 and TRBJ1-2, is DGGITQSPKYLFRKEGQNVTLSCEQNLNHDAMYWYRQDPGQGLRLIYYSQIVNDFQKGDIAEGYSVSREKKESFPLTVTSAQKNPTAFYLCASRDLLGLNYGYTFGSGTRLTVV.

V gene TRBV18 combines with J gene TRBJ1-2, with a possible D match to TRBD1 (5 bases). Trimming left V 3 bases short and J 8 bases short, with 19 bases between. The CDR3 runs 15 residues. The germline CDR1 and CDR2 sequences are KGHSH and LQKENI. This chain's CDR3 is CASSPQGRASEGYTF. CDR3 coding DNA: TGTGCCAGCTCACCCCAGGGCAGGGCGTCCGAGGGCTACACCTTC.

The CDR3 DNA reads as TGTGCCAGCAGCTTTCTACGGGGTGGGTTCTACGAGCAGTACTTC. Amino acids: CASSFLRGGFYEQYF. The chain recombines TRBV7-2 with TRBJ2-7; possible D gene TRBD2, 5 bases. The CDR3 contains 15 residues. CDR1 is SGHTA and CDR2 is FQGNSA in the germline V gene. V was pared by 3 bases and J by 3 bases, with 15 bases between.

The rearrangement uses TRBV7-3 and TRBJ2-7, with D possibly matching TRBD2 (6 bases). V was cut by 4 bases and J by 4 bases, with 23 bases left in between. Germline V CDR1 and CDR2: SGHTA, FQGTGA. The CDR3 runs 17 residues. The chain's CDR3 is CASSSHSHIGLRYEQYF. The CDR3 DNA reads as TGTGCCAGCAGCTCCCACTCTCATATTGGACTAAGGTACGAGCAGTACTTC.

The J gene is TRBJ2-7, the V gene TRBV6-1, with D possibly matching TRBD1 (5 bases). The CDR3 is 17 amino acids. Trimming left V 0 bases short and J 1 base short, with 16 bases between. The germline gives CDR1 MNHNS, CDR2 SASEGT. The CDR3 coding sequence is TGTGCCAGCAGTGAAGCGTTTTCGGCAGGGTGGTCCTACGAGCAGTACTTC. It codes for CASSEAFSAGWSYEQYF.

This clone showed up just once. The rearrangement uses TRBV29-1 and TRBJ1-5; D is ambiguous. CDR1 is SQVTM, CDR2 ANQGSEA, per germline. The CDR3 consists of 13 residues. With 3 bases removed from V and 6 bases from J, the gap between germline ends came to 12 bases. In DNA form, the CDR3 reads TGCAGCGTTGACCTCGGCCGCGGTCAGCCCCAGCATTTT. It is translated as CSVDLGRGQPQHF.

The chain's CDR3 is CASSPPGRLEKLFF. CDR3 nucleotides: TGTGCCAGCTCACCACCGGGACGCCTTGAAAAACTGTTTTTT. The gene calls are TRBV18 and TRBJ1-4, with D possibly matching TRBD1 (5 bases). The germline V and J ends were trimmed by 0 bases and 7 bases, with 9 bases remaining between them. CDR1 and CDR2 (germline): KGHSH, LQKENI. The CDR3 loop spans 14 amino acids.

The V gene is TRBV11-3, the J gene TRBJ2-7; tentatively, D is TRBD2 (5 bases). The V gene's germline CDR1 is SGHNT and CDR2 YENEEA. The CDR3 is 15 amino acids. The germline V and J ends were trimmed by 2 bases and 3 bases, with 14 bases remaining between them. In DNA, the CDR3 is TGTGCCAGCAGCTTAATGGGGAGTTTGGGCTACGAGCAGTACTTC. It encodes CASSLMGSLGYEQYF.

This clone has just one count. This chain connects TRBV6-5 to TRBJ2-7; TRBD1 is a possible D gene (5 bases). V gave up 2 bases and J gave up 5 bases, with 13 bases separating them. The V gene's germline CDR1 is MNHEY and CDR2 SVGAGI. The CDR3 runs to 14 residues. The CDR3 nucleotides are TGTGCCAGCAGTTACCGGGCAGGGTTACACGAGCAGTACTTC. The encoded protein is CASSYRAGLHEQYF.

CDR3 protein: CASSDDRGNSPLHF. The DNA of the CDR3 is TGTGCCAGCAGTGACGACAGGGGTAATTCACCCCTCCACTTT. V is TRBV2 and J is TRBJ1-6; 8 bases agree with TRBD1. The CDR3 covers 14 residues. Germline V gives CDR1 SNHLY, CDR2 FYNNEI. J lost 6 bases, V lost 3 bases, and 1 base had no gene match.

The chain combines TRBV18 with TRBJ1-1; 8 bases line up with TRBD1. CDR1 and CDR2 (germline): KGHSH, LQKENI. The length of the CDR3 is 15 residues. Germline trimming cut 2 bases from V and 4 bases from J; bases unmatched to any gene: 6. CDR3: CASSPAGQGGTEAFF. CDR3 sequence (DNA): TGTGCCAGCTCACCAGCCGGACAGGGAGGCACTGAAGCTTTCTTT.

The chain has TRBV5-1 and TRBJ2-7, with 9 bases aligning to TRBD2. The CDR3 has 15 residues. The ends lost 3 bases at V and 6 bases at J; junction bases unmatched: 10. The germline gives CDR1 SGHRS, CDR2 YFSETQ. The CDR3 protein is CASSSQAGGPSEQYF. The CDR3, as DNA: TGCGCCAGCAGCTCCCAGGCGGGAGGGCCTAGCGAGCAGTACTTC.

The chain is built from TRBV5-6 and TRBJ1-6; possible D gene TRBD1, 5 bases. In germline, CDR1 is SGHDT, CDR2 YYEEEE. Trimming cost V 3 bases and J 10 bases, with 14 bases left between them. The CDR3 totals 14 residues. The CDR3 nucleotides are TGTGCCAGCAGCTGGCAGGGAGATGGCTCACCCCTCCACTTT. This translates into CASSWQGDGSPLHF.

The chain has TRBV19 and TRBJ1-1; no firm D call. With 5 bases removed from V and 1 base from J, the gap between germline ends came to 8 bases. The germline CDR1 and CDR2 sequences are LNHDA and SQIVND (reference sequence). The CDR3 is 13 amino acids. The CDR3 DNA sequence: TGTGCCAGTAGTCTCCCGACGAACACTGAAGCTTTCTTT. Its translation: CASSLPTNTEAFF.

Here the CDR3 reads CASSGQNQPQHF. For the CDR3, the DNA is TGTGCCAGCAGCGGACAAAATCAGCCCCAGCATTTT. V gene TRBV6-6 combines with J gene TRBJ1-5, with D tentatively TRBD1 (5 bases). V lost 6 bases and J 4 bases, leaving 7 bases between the germline ends. CDR1 and CDR2 from the germline V gene are MNHNY and SVGAGI (reference sequence). The CDR3 runs 12 residues.

This clone was picked up one time. This chain uses TRBV30 with TRBJ1-2; no reliable D call. This CDR3 has 12 residues. Germline CDR1 reads GTSNPN; CDR2 reads SVGIG (reference sequence). Between the trimmed V and J ends, which lost 5 bases and 8 bases, there was a span of 15 bases. CDR3 residues: CAWAGSRGGYTF. The CDR3 nucleotides read TGTGCCTGGGCTGGATCCCGAGGGGGCTACACCTTC.

This clone showed up just a few times. The genes are TRBV24-1 and TRBJ2-7; possibly TRBD1 for D (6 bases). Per germline, CDR1 KGHDR and CDR2 SFDVKD. The CDR3 totals 15 residues. Trimming stripped 5 bases from V and 2 bases from J, with 15 bases between. For the CDR3, the DNA is TGTGCCACCAGTGTTCCCTCGACAGGAGCCTACGAGCAGTACTTC. Amino acid sequence: CATSVPSTGAYEQYF.

The chain combines TRBV30 with TRBJ1-6; possibly TRBD1 for D (5 bases). Trimming shortened V by 1 base and J by 8 bases, and 15 bases separated the two germline ends. In germline, CDR1 is GTSNPN, CDR2 SVGIG (reference sequence). CDR3 length equals 15 residues. CDR3 amino acids: CAWSASGLIDSPLHF. The DNA of the CDR3 is TGTGCCTGGAGTGCCTCGGGACTCATTGATTCACCCCTCCACTTT.

CDR3 region: CASSKIQGGNGHTEAFF. The CDR3 DNA reads TGTGCCAGCAGCAAAATACAGGGGGGTAACGGTCACACTGAAGCTTTCTTT. The chain recombines TRBV21-1 with TRBJ1-1; TRBD1, the table's D call, lacks a check against the DNA. TRBV21-1 is a pseudogene locus. There are 17 residues in the CDR3.

This chain links TRBV2 with TRBJ2-7, with 14 bases fitting TRBD2. The V and J ends lost 4 bases and 2 bases, in that order; junction bases with no gene match: 7. The germline V gene has CDR1 SNHLY and CDR2 FYNNEI. CDR3 length: 17 amino acids. The CDR3 DNA follows: TGTGCCAGCAGTGGACTAGCGGGAGGGTTCCCCCCCTACGAGCAGTACTTC. Residues: CASSGLAGGFPPYEQYF.

This chain links TRBV7-2 with TRBJ1-5; no firm D call. Germline CDR1 and CDR2: SGHTA and FQGNSA. The CDR3 sequence is 13 residues long. V was trimmed by 5 bases and J by 7 bases, leaving 12 bases between them. The CDR3 loop reads CASSRGFQQPQHF. The CDR3 DNA follows: TGTGCCAGCAGCCGAGGGTTTCAACAGCCCCAGCATTTT.

V is TRBV5-6 and J is TRBJ2-7; TRBD1 is a possible D gene (5 bases). The V and J ends lost 0 bases and 0 bases respectively, with 13 bases between them. Germline V gives CDR1 SGHDT, CDR2 YYEEEE. CDR3 length equals 16 residues. The CDR3 loop is CASSLAVRGYSYEQYF. For the CDR3, the DNA is TGTGCCAGCAGCTTGGCCGTAAGGGGATACTCCTACGAGCAGTACTTC. The whole variable domain, remainder taken from reference TRBV5-6 and TRBJ2-7, is DAGVTQSPTHLIKTRGQQVTLRCSPKSGHDTVSWYQQALGQGPQFIFQYYEEEERQRGNFPDRFSGHQFPNYSSELNVNALLLGDSALYLCASSLAVRGYSYEQYFGPGTRLTVT.

V gene TRBV11-2 combines with J gene TRBJ2-5; 12 positions agree with TRBD2. With 1 base clipped from V and 5 bases from J, the junction kept 5 bases outside the gene matches. CDR1 is SGHAT and CDR2 is FQNNGV in the germline V gene. CDR3 length: 16 residues. The DNA of the CDR3 is TGTGCCAGCAGCTTAGGGCTAGCGGGAGGGCGGGAGACCCAGTACTTC. Its protein product is CASSLGLAGGRETQYF.

The chain has TRBV5-4 and TRBJ2-7, with a weak D call TRBD1 (5 bases). The CDR3 runs 14 residues. The germline CDR1 and CDR2 sequences are SGHNT and YYREEE (reference sequence). Between the trimmed V and J ends, which lost 0 bases and 2 bases, there was a span of 9 bases. CDR3 residues: CASSLGTTAYEQYF. The CDR3 coding sequence is TGTGCCAGCAGCTTGGGGACAACTGCCTACGAGCAGTACTTC.